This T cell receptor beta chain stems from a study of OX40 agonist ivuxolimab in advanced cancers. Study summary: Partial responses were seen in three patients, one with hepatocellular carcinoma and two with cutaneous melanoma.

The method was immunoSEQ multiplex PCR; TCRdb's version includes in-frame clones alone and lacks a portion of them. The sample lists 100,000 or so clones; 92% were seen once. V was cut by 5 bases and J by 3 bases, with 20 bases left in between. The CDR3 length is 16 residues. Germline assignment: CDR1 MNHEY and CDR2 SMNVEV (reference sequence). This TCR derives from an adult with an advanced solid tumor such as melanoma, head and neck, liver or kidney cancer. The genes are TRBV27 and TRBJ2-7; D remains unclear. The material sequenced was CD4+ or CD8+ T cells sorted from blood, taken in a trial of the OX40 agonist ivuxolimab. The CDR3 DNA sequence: TGTGCCAGCAGTCCACTTAGTCCCACTAAGCGCTACGAGCAGTACTTC. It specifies CASSPLSPTKRYEQYF.